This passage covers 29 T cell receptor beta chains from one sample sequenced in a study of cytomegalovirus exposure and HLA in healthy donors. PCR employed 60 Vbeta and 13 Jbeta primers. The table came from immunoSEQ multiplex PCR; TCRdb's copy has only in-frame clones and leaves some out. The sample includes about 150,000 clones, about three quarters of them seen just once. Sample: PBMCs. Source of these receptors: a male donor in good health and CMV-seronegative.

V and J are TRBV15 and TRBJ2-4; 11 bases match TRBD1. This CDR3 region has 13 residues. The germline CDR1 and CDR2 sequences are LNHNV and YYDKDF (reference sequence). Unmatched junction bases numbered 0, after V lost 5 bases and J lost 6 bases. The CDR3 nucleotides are TGTGCCACCAGCGGGACAGGGGGAAACATTCAGTACTTC. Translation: CATSGTGGNIQYF. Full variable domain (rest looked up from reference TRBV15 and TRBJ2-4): DAMVIQNPRYQVTQFGKPVTLSCSQTLNHNVMYWYQQKSSQAPKLLFHYYDKDFNNEADTPDNFQSRRPNTSFCFLDIRSPGLGDTAMYLCATSGTGGNIQYFGAGTRLSVL.

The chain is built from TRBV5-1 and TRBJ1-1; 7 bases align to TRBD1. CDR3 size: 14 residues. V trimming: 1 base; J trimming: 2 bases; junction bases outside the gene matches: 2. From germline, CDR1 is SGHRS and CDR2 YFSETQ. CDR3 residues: CASSLYRGNTEAFF. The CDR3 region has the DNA TGCGCCAGCAGCTTGTACAGGGGCAACACTGAAGCTTTCTTT.

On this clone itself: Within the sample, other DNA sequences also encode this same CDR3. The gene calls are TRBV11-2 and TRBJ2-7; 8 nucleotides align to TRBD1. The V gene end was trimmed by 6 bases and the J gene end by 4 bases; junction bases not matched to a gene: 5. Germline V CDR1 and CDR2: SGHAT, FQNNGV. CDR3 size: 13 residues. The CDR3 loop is CASSWTGSYEQYF. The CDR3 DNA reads TGTGCCAGCAGTTGGACAGGGTCTTACGAGCAGTACTTC.

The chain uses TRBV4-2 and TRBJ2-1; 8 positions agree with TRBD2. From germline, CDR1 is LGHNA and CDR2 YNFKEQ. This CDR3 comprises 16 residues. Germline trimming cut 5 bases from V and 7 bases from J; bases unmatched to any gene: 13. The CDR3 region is CASSAARGGGRNEQFF. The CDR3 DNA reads TGTGCCAGCAGCGCCGCTCGCGGGGGCGGGAGGAATGAGCAGTTCTTC.

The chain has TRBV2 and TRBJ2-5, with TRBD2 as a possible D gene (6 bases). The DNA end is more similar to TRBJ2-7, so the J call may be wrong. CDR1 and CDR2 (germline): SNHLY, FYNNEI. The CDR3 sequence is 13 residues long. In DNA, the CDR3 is TGTGCCAGCAATCCGGAGGGGACCTACGAGCAGTACTTC. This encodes CASNPEGTYEQYF.

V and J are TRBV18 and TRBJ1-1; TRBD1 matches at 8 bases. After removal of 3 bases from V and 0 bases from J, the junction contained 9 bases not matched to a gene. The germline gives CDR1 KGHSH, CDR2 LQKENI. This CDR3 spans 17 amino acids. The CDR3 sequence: CASSPRQGAPMNTEAFF. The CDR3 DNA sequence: TGTGCCAGCTCACCGAGGCAGGGGGCACCCATGAACACTGAAGCTTTCTTT.

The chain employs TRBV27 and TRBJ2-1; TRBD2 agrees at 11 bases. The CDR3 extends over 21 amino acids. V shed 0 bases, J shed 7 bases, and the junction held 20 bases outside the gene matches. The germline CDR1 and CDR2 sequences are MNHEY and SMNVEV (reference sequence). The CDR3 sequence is CASSLSPPGDLAGGWFNEQFF. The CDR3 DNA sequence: TGTGCCAGCAGTTTATCGCCCCCGGGGGATCTAGCGGGAGGCTGGTTTAATGAGCAGTTCTTC.

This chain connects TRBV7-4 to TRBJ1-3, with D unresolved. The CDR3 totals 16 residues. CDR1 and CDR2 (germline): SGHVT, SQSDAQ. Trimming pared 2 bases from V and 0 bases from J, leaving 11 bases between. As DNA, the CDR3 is TGTGCCAGCAGCTTAAGCCAGGAGGTCTCTGGAAACACCATATATTTT. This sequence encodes CASSLSQEVSGNTIYF.

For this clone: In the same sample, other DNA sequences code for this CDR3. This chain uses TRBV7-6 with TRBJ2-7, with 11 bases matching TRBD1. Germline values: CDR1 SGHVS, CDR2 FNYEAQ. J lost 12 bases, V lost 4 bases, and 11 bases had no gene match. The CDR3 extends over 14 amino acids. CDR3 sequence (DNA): TGTGCCAGCAGCTGGACCGGGACAGGGGGTAGCCTGTACTTC. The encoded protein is CASSWTGTGGSLYF.

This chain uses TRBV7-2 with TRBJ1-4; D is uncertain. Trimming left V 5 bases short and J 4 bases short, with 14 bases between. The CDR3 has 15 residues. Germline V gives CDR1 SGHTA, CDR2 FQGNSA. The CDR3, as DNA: TGTGCCAGCAGCACAGATCCCAACCATAATGAAAAACTGTTTTTT. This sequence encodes CASSTDPNHNEKLFF.

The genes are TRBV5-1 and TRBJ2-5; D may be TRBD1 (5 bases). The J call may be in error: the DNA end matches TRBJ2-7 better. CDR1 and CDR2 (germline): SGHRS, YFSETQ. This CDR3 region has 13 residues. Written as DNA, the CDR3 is TGCGCCAGCAGCTTGAGGGGTACCTACGAGCAGTACTTC. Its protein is CASSLRGTYEQYF.

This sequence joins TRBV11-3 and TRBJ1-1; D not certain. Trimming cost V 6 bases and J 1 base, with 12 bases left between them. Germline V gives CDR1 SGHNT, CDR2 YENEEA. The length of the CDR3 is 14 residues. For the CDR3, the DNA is TGTGCCAGCAGTCATCCCAGGCGGAACACTGAAGCTTTCTTT. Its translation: CASSHPRRNTEAFF.

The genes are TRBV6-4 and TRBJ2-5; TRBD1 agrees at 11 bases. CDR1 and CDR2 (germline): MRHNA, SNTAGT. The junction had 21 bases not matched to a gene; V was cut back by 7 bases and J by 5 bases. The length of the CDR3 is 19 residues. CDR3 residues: CASTRTGGEGVVVLETQYF. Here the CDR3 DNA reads TGTGCCAGCACCAGGACAGGGGGCGAAGGAGTTGTAGTTTTGGAGACCCAGTACTTC.

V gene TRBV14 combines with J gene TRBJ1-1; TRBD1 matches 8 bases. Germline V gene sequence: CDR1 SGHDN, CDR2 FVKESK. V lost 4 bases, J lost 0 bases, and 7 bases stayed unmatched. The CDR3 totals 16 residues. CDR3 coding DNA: TGTGCCAGCAGCCGGTGGGCAGGGGGCTTGAACACTGAAGCTTTCTTT. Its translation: CASSRWAGGLNTEAFF.

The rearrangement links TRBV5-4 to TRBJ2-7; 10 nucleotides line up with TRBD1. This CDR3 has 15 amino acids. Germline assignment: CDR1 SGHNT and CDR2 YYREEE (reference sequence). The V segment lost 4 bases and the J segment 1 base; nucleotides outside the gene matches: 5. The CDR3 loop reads CASSPGQGLSYEQYF. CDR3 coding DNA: TGTGCCAGCAGCCCGGGACAGGGGTTGTCCTACGAGCAGTACTTC.

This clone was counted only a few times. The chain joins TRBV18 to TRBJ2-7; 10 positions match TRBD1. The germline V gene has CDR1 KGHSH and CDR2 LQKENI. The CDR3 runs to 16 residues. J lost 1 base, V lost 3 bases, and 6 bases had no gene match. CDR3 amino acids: CASSPLGQGGSYEQYF. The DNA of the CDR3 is TGTGCCAGCTCACCCCTCGGACAGGGGGGATCCTACGAGCAGTACTTC.

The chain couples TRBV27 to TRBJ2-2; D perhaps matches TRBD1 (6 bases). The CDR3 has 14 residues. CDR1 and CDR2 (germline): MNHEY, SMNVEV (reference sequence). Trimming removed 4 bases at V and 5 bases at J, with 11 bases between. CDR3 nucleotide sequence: TGTGCCAGCAGTTCAGGGGTCCGAACCGGGGAGCTGTTTTTT. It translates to CASSSGVRTGELFF.

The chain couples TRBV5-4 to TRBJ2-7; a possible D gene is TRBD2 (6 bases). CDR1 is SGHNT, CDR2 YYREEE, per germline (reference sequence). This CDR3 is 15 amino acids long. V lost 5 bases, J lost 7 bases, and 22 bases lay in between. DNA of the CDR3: TGTGCCAGCAGTCATTGGGCATTCCCGGAGGGAGAGCAGTACTTC. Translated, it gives CASSHWAFPEGEQYF.

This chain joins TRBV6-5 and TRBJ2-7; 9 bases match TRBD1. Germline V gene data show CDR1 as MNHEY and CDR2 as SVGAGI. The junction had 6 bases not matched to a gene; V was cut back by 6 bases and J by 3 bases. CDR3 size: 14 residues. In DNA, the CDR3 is TGTGCCAGCAGCCGGGACAGGGTGAGCTACGAGCAGTACTTC. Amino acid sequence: CASSRDRVSYEQYF.

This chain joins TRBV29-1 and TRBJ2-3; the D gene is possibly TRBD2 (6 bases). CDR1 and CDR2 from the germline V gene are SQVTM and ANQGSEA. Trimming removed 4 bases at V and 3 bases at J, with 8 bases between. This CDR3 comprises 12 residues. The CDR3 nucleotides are TGCAGCGTTGGGGGGGTGACAGATACGCAGTATTTT. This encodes CSVGGVTDTQYF.

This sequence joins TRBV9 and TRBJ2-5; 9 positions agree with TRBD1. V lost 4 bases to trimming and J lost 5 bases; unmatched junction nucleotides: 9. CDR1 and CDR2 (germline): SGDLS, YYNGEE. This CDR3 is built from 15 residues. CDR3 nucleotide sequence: TGTGCCAGCAGCCCCCGGGACAGGGTGAGGGAGACCCAGTACTTC. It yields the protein CASSPRDRVRETQYF.

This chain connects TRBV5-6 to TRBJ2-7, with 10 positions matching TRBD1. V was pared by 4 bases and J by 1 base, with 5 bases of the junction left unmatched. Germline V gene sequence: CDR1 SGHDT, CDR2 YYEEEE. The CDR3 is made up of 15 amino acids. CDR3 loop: CASSRPGQGSYEQYF. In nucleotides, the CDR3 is TGTGCCAGCAGCCGCCCGGGACAGGGGTCCTACGAGCAGTACTTC.

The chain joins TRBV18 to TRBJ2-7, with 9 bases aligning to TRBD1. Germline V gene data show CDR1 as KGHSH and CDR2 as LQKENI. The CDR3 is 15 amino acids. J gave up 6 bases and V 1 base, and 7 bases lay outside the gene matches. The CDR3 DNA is TGTGCCAGCTCACCACAAACCGGGACAGGGACCGAGCAGTACTTC. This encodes CASSPQTGTGTEQYF. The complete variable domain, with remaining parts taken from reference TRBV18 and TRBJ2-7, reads NAGVMQNPRHLVRRRGQEARLRCSPMKGHSHVYWYRQLPEEGLKFMVYLQKENIIDESGMPKERFSAEFPKEGPSILRIQQVVRGDSAAYFCASSPQTGTGTEQYFGPGTRLTVT.

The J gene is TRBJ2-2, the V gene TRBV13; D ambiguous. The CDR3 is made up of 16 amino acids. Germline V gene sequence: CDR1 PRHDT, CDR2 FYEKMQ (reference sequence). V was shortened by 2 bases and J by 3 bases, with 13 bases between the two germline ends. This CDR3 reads CASSLLWQVDTGELFF. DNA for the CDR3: TGTGCCAGCAGCTTACTTTGGCAGGTTGACACCGGGGAGCTGTTTTTT.

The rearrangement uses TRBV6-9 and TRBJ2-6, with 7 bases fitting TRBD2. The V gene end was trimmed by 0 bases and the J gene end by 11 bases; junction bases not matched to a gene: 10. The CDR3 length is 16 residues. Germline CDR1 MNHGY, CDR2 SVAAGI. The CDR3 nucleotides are TGTGCCAGCAGTTATTCAGAGGGTGCAGGGAGGGACGTCCTGACTTTC. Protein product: CASSYSEGAGRDVLTF.

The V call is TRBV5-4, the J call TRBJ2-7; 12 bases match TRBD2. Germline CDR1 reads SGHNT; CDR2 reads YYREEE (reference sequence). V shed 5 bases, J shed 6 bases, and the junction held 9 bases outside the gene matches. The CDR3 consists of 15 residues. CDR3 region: CASRTPSGGAREQYF. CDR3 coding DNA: TGTGCCAGCAGAACTCCTAGCGGGGGGGCTCGCGAGCAGTACTTC.

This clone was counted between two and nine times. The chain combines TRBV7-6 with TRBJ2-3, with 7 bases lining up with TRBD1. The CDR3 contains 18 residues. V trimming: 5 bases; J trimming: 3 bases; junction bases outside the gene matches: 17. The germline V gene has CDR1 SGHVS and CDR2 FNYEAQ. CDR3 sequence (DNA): TGTGCCAGCAGCGGTCGACAGGGTCCCTCATTGGCGACAGATACGCAGTATTTT. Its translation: CASSGRQGPSLATDTQYF.

The CDR3 DNA is TGTGCCAGCAGCCCCAAAGGACACCGAAGGAGCAATCAGCCCCAGCATTTT. Protein product: CASSPKGHRRSNQPQHF. V gene TRBV21-1 combines with J gene TRBJ1-5; the D call of TRBD1 is as the table states it, not checked on the DNA. TRBV21-1 is reported as a pseudogene. This CDR3 region has 17 residues.

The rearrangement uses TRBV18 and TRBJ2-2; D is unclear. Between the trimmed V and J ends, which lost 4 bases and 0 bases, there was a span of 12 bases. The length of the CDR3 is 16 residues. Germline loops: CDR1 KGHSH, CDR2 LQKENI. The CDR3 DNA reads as TGTGCCAGCTCACAAAACCACATGACGAACACCGGGGAGCTGTTTTTT. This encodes CASSQNHMTNTGELFF.